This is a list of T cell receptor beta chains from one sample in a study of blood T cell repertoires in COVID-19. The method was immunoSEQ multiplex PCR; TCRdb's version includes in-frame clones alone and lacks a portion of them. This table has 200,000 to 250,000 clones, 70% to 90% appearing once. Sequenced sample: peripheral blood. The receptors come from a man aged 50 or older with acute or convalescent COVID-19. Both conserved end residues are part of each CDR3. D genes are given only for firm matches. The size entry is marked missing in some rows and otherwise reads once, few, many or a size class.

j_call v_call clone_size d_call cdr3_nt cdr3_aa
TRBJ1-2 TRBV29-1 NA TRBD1 TGCAGCGTTGAAGGGGACAGGGACTATGGCTACACCTTC CSVEGDRDYGYTF
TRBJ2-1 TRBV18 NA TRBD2 TGTGCCAGCTCACCTGCTACTAGCGGGGGTCGTCATGAGCAGTTCTTC CASSPATSGGRHEQFF
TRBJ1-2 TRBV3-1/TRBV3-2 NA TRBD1 TGTGCCAGCAGCCGCACCAGGGGGAACTATGGCTACACCTTC CASSRTRGNYGYTF
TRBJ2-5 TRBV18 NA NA TGTGCCAGCTCACTCCGGTGGTTGGAGACCCAGTACTTC CASSLRWLETQYF
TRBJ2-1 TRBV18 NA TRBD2 TGTGCCAGCTCACGGCCTAGCGGGGGTTACAATGAGCAGTTCTTC CASSRPSGGYNEQFF
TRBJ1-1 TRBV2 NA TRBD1 TGTGCCAGCATTAGGACAGGGGGCGCGTCTGAAGCTTTCTTT CASIRTGGASEAFF
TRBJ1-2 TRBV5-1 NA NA TGCGCCAGCAGCCCGGAGGTCAGGAGTACTAACTATGGCTACACCTTC CASSPEVRSTNYGYTF
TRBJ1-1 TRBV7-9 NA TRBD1 TGTGCCAGCAGCTGGGGACAGCAGAACACTGAAGCTTTCTTT CASSWGQQNTEAFF
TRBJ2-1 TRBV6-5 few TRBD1 TGTGCCAGCTCTACCGGGACAGGATATACGATTGAGCAGTTCTTC CASSTGTGYTIEQFF
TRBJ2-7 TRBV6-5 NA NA TGTGCCAGCAGTTCAGGGTACTCCTACGAGCAGTACTTC CASSSGYSYEQYF
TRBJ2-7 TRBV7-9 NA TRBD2 TGTGCCAGCAGCTTAGGGGCGGGGGTGAGGTACGAGCAGTACTTC CASSLGAGVRYEQYF
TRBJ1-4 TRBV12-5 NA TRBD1 TGTGCTAGTGGTCCCGGACAGGGTTGGGAAAAACTGTTTTTT CASGPGQGWEKLFF
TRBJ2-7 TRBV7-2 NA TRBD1 TGTGCCAGCAGCAGCGACAGGGGGAGGTACGAGCAGTACTTC CASSSDRGRYEQYF
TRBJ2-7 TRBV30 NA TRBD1 TGTGCCTGCCACGCCGGGACAGGGCGTCCCTATGGGAACGAGCAGTACTTC CACHAGTGRPYGNEQYF
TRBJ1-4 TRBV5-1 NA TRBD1 TGCGCCAGCAGCTTTTACAGGGGCGGCGCGGAAAAACTGTTTTTT CASSFYRGGAEKLFF
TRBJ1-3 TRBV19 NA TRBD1 TGTGCCAGTAGAGAGGACAGGGCGTCCGTGAACACCATATATTTT CASREDRASVNTIYF
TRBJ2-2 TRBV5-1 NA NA TGCGCCAGCAGCCCTGGGTGGGGGACTGAATTTCCCGGGGAGCTGTTTTTT CASSPGWGTEFPGELFF
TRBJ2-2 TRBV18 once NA TGTGCCAGCTCACCACCGAGCCGGGGGACCAACACCGGGGAGCTGTTTTTT CASSPPSRGTNTGELFF
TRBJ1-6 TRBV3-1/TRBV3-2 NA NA TGTGCCAGCAGCCCCTGGGGCAGCGCGTTAAATTCACCCCTCCACTTT CASSPWGSALNSPLHF
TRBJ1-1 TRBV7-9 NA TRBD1 TGTGCCAGCAGCCAACGGACAGGATTGAACACTGAAGCTTTCTTT CASSQRTGLNTEAFF
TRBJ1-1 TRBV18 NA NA TGTGCCAGCTCACCCCCGGGACTCGGGGGGACTGAAGCTTTCTTT CASSPPGLGGTEAFF
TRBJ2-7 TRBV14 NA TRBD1 TGTGCCAGCAGCCGACAGGGCGGCTACGAGCAGTACTTC CASSRQGGYEQYF
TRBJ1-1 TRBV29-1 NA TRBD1 TGCAGCGTTAGCACTGGACAGGGAGGGGCGACTGAAGCTTTCTTT CSVSTGQGGATEAFF
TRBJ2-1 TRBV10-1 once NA TGCGCCAGCAGTGAGTCAGGACTTAATGAGCAGTTCTTC CASSESGLNEQFF
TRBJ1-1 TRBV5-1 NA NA TGCGCCAGCAGCCCCGAGACAGCCCTCGACACTGAAGCTTTCTTT CASSPETALDTEAFF
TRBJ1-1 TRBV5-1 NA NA TGCGCCAGCAGCTCAGACAGGATTGAAGCTTTCTTT CASSSDRIEAFF
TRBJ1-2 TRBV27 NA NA TGTGCCAGCAGTTTAGGCAGGGGCTACGGCTACACCTTC CASSLGRGYGYTF
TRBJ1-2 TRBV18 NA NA TGTGCCAGCTCACCACAAACACCTCAACAGACCTATGGCTACACCTTC CASSPQTPQQTYGYTF
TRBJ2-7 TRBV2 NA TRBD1 TGTGCCAGCTCGACAGGGGGGTCCTACGAGCAGTACTTC CASSTGGSYEQYF
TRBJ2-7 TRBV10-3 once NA TGTGCCATCTCCCACAGGGCCTCCTACGAGCAGTACTTC CAISHRASYEQYF
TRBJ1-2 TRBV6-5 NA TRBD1 TGTGCCAGCAGTTACACCGGGACAGGGGACTATGGCTACACCTTC CASSYTGTGDYGYTF
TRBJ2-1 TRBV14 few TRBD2 TGTGCCAGCAGCCAAGGGGGGAGGGGCCGGACGAATGAGCAGTTCTTC CASSQGGRGRTNEQFF
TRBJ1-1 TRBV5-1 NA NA TGCGCCAGCAGCGAGGACGGTAGGGGCCACACTGAAGCTTTCTTT CASSEDGRGHTEAFF
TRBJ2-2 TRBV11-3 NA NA TGTGCCAGCAGCCCCCAATCGAACACCGGGGAGCTGTTTTTT CASSPQSNTGELFF
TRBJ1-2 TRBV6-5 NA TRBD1 TGTGCCAGCAATCAACAGGGGGTAGATAACTATGGCTACACCTTC CASNQQGVDNYGYTF
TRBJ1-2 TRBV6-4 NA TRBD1 TGTGCCAGCAACCCCGGGACAGGGTCTAACTATGGCTACACCTTC CASNPGTGSNYGYTF
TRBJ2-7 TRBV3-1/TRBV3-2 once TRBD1 TGTGCCAGCAGCCCCTTGGGACAGGCCGTGGGGGACGAGCAGTACTTC CASSPLGQAVGDEQYF